The T cell receptor (beta chain) described here comes from a study of metastatic and nonmetastatic thyroid tumors. Study-wide background: Repertoires from malignant and benign thyroid patients were compared across blood and tumor or nodule tissue.

Prior to thyroid surgery, none of the patients had received any treatment. Findings and caveats of the study: It was reported that TCR beta diversity was significantly higher in malignant thyroid tumors than benign nodules, in blood and tumor.

TCRdb re-called clones via MiXCR from the PCR reads. The table shows about 19,000 clones, with about 15% occurring only once. As for this clone: The antigen is undetermined.

V lost 2 bases and J lost 11; bases outside the gene matches: 8. The CDR3 is made up of 14 amino acids. Germline assignment: CDR1 LGHNA and CDR2 YNFKEQ. The material sequenced was blood. This sequence originates from a male donor with papillary thyroid cancer or a benign thyroid nodule (not recorded which). Some clones in this sample may be carry-over from other donors' samples. The chain uses TRBV4-2 and TRBJ2-2, with 7 bases fitting TRBD1. CDR3 in DNA: TGTGCCAGCAGCCAAAGAACTCAGGGGGATGAGCTGTTTTTT. This encodes CASSQRTQGDELFF.